The 11 T cell receptor beta chains in this list originate from one sample, sequenced in a study of T cell responses to AZD1222 COVID-19 vaccine. Generated by immunoSEQ multiplex PCR, the TCRdb table keeps only in-frame clones and is missing some. The data contain around 150,000 clones, approximately 88% of them singletons. Source: peripheral blood, taken on day 0 of AZD1222 vaccination. The receptor set was obtained from an adult in good health.

The chain employs TRBV2 and TRBJ2-1, with 9 bases identical to TRBD2. V was pared by 3 bases and J by 2 bases, with 2 bases of the junction left unmatched. The CDR3 is 15 amino acids. The germline CDR1 and CDR2 sequences are SNHLY and FYNNEI. This CDR3 reads CASSEASGAYNEQFF. The CDR3 DNA is TGTGCCAGCAGTGAGGCTAGCGGGGCCTACAATGAGCAGTTCTTC.

Turning to this clone: Other DNA sequences in this specimen translate into the identical CDR3. The genes are TRBV3-1 (or the pseudogene TRBV3-2) and TRBJ1-3, with D uncertain. Germline V lookup: CDR1 LGHDT, CDR2 YNNKEL (reference sequence). The ends were cut back, 1 base at V and 4 bases at J, with 2 bases in the middle. The CDR3 is made up of 12 amino acids. The CDR3 loop is CASSQGGNTIYF. CDR3 DNA: TGTGCCAGCAGCCAAGGGGGAAACACCATATATTTT.

The chain recombines TRBV24-1 with TRBJ2-5, with a weak D call TRBD1 (6 bases). CDR1 and CDR2 from the germline V gene are KGHDR and SFDVKD. The length of the CDR3 is 15 residues. V lost 1 base and J lost 6, with 14 bases in between. Here the CDR3 reads CATSDFRQEKKTQYF. Written as DNA, the CDR3 is TGTGCCACCAGTGATTTCCGACAGGAGAAGAAGACCCAGTACTTC.

The gene calls are TRBV7-9 and TRBJ2-4; the D gene is possibly TRBD2 (6 bases). Germline loops: CDR1 SEHNR, CDR2 FQNEAQ (reference sequence). This CDR3 contains 14 residues. V lost 2 bases, J lost 6 bases, and 11 bases lay in between. The DNA for the CDR3 is TGTGCCAGCAGCTTAACCGGGGGTGGAAACATTCAGTACTTC. It is translated as CASSLTGGGNIQYF. Full variable domain (rest looked up from reference TRBV7-9 and TRBJ2-4): DTGVSQNPRHKITKRGQNVTFRCDPISEHNRLYWYRQTLGQGPEFLTYFQNEAQLEKSRLLSDRFSAERPKGSFSTLEIQRTEQGDSAMYLCASSLTGGGNIQYFGAGTRLSVL.

This chain joins TRBV19 and TRBJ2-1, with unresolved D. This CDR3 region has 12 residues. V lost 1 base and J lost 10, with 8 bases in between. Germline values: CDR1 LNHDA, CDR2 SQIVND (reference sequence). The CDR3 region is CASSIGRREQFF. The CDR3, as DNA: TGTGCCAGTAGTATAGGACGTCGGGAGCAGTTCTTC.

The chain joins TRBV6-5 to TRBJ1-6, with D possibly matching TRBD1 (6 bases). Germline V lookup: CDR1 MNHEY, CDR2 SVGAGI. V was clipped by 0 bases and J by 10 bases, with 13 bases between them. This CDR3 spans 15 amino acids. This chain's CDR3 is CASSYSGGSSSPLHF. The CDR3 nucleotides read TGTGCCAGCAGTTACTCTGGGGGCTCGAGCTCACCCCTCCACTTT.

The gene calls are TRBV13 and TRBJ1-6; 10 bases line up with TRBD1. Germline loops: CDR1 PRHDT, CDR2 FYEKMQ (reference sequence). The junction had 7 bases not matched to a gene; V was cut back by 5 bases and J by 6 bases. CDR3 length equals 16 residues. This chain's CDR3 is CASSQDRGRINSPLHF. The CDR3 DNA sequence: TGTGCCAGCAGCCAAGACAGGGGGCGAATTAATTCACCCCTCCACTTT. Using reference TRBV13 and TRBJ1-6 for the parts outside the CDR3, the full variable domain is AAGVIQSPRHLIKEKRETATLKCYPIPRHDTVYWYQQGPGQDPQFLISFYEKMQSDKGSIPDRFSAQQFSDYHSELNMSSLELGDSALYFCASSQDRGRINSPLHFGNGTRLTVT.

This chain joins TRBV28 and TRBJ1-4, with D unclear. V was clipped by 7 bases and J by 7 bases, with 13 bases between them. The CDR3 sequence is 13 residues long. Germline CDR1 and CDR2: MDHEN and SYDVKM. The CDR3 sequence is CASKGDLAEKLFF. CDR3 nucleotide sequence: TGTGCCAGCAAAGGAGACCTGGCTGAAAAACTGTTTTTT.

This clone was seen a handful of times. The CDR3 sequence is CSASPGTGFNSPLHF. The CDR3 nucleotides read TGCAGTGCTAGTCCCGGGACAGGGTTCAATTCACCCCTCCACTTT. The J gene is TRBJ1-6, the V gene TRBV20-1; 9 positions match TRBD1. Germline V lookup: CDR1 DFQATT, CDR2 SNEGSKA (reference sequence). V lost 3 bases, J lost 7 bases, and 7 bases stayed unmatched. This CDR3 has 15 amino acids.

The rearrangement links TRBV6-5 to TRBJ1-3; 7 bases are shared with TRBD1. This CDR3 contains 16 residues. Germline V lookup: CDR1 MNHEY, CDR2 SVGAGI. With V trimmed by 0 bases and J by 0 bases, 2 bases remained unmatched. CDR3 nucleotide sequence: TGTGCCAGCAGTTACTCGGGACAGAGCTCTGGAAACACCATATATTTT. This sequence encodes CASSYSGQSSGNTIYF.

The rearrangement links TRBV28 to TRBJ1-1; a weak D match, TRBD1 (5 bases). Germline V gives CDR1 MDHEN, CDR2 SYDVKM. V gave up 7 bases and J gave up 3 bases, with 18 bases separating them. CDR3 length equals 15 residues. The CDR3 DNA is TGTGCCAGCAAAGGAAGGGGCACTACCCACACTGAAGCTTTCTTT. This translates into CASKGRGTTHTEAFF.